The sequence of this T cell receptor (beta chain) was determined in a study of blood T cell repertoires in COVID-19. Sequenced by immunoSEQ multiplex PCR; TCRdb stores in-frame clones only, minus some. This sample has nearly 250,000 clones, with roughly 82% found just once. V was clipped by 4 bases and J by 8 bases, with 14 bases between them. Germline CDR1 is PRHDT and CDR2 is FYEKMQ (reference sequence). This CDR3 contains 13 residues. The chain uses TRBV13 and TRBJ1-2; D gene unclear. The TCR was taken from a woman aged 50 to 60 who had recovered from COVID-19. Source material: PBMCs or T cells enriched from blood (not recorded which). The CDR3 reads CASSSGPRGGYTF. CDR3 coding DNA: TGTGCCAGCAGCTCCGGGCCCCGGGGAGGCTACACCTTC.